This T cell receptor (beta chain) was obtained from a study of cytomegalovirus exposure and HLA in healthy donors. PCR involved 60 Vbeta and 13 Jbeta primers. The data were produced by immunoSEQ multiplex PCR, yet TCRdb's version contains in-frame clones alone and is incomplete. This sample has 150,000 to 200,000 clones; about three quarters occur once, and the top ten carry 4.7%. Germline V gene sequence: CDR1 SQVTM, CDR2 ANQGSEA. The CDR3 spans 15 residues. V was pared by 5 bases and J by 8 bases, with 21 bases between. Material: PBMCs. This clonotype was sampled from a young man in good health and CMV-seropositive. V usage is TRBV29-1 and J usage is TRBJ2-2; D is perhaps TRBD2 (5 bases). The CDR3 DNA reads TGCAGCGTTTTAGGGTCTAGCCACGCAGCGGGGGAGCTGTTTTTT. Translation gives CSVLGSSHAAGELFF.